Listed below are T cell receptor beta chains from one sample, sequenced in a study of blood T cell repertoires in COVID-19. Clones were read by immunoSEQ multiplex PCR, and TCRdb kept only the in-frame ones, dropping some. The table lists around 310,000 clones, approximately 89% of them singletons. The sequencing input was PBMCs or T cells enriched from blood (not recorded which). These receptors were obtained from a woman aged 30 to 39 who had recovered from COVID-19. Both conserved end residues are part of each CDR3. Fields, in order: clone size, J gene, V gene, D gene, CDR3 length, CDR3 DNA, CDR3 protein. A D gene is named only where the DNA matches it firmly. Only some rows state a clone size, as once, few, many or a class for expanded clones.

clone size: -; J gene: TRBJ1-1; V gene: TRBV28; D gene: -; CDR3 length: 13; CDR3 DNA: TGTGCCAGCAGTTTACCCGGGAAGACTGAAGCTTTCTTT; CDR3 protein: CASSLPGKTEAFF
clone size: -; J gene: TRBJ2-7; V gene: TRBV5-4; D gene: -; CDR3 length: 15; CDR3 DNA: TGTGCCAGCAGCGCCGCTAGAAACGATGTACGGGAGCAGTACTTC; CDR3 protein: CASSAARNDVREQYF
clone size: -; J gene: TRBJ1-1; V gene: TRBV6-5; D gene: -; CDR3 length: 12; CDR3 DNA: TGTGCCAGCAGCCACGACAGGTCTGAAGCTTTCTTT; CDR3 protein: CASSHDRSEAFF
clone size: -; J gene: TRBJ1-3; V gene: TRBV6-4; D gene: TRBD1; CDR3 length: 15; CDR3 DNA: TGTGCCAGCAGTGCCGGGACAGGGAACGGAAACACCATATATTTT; CDR3 protein: CASSAGTGNGNTIYF
clone size: -; J gene: TRBJ2-5; V gene: TRBV13; D gene: TRBD2; CDR3 length: 15; CDR3 DNA: TGTGCCAGCAGCTTGGGACTAGCGGTCCAAGAGACCCAGTACTTC; CDR3 protein: CASSLGLAVQETQYF
clone size: -; J gene: TRBJ2-1; V gene: TRBV18; D gene: TRBD2; CDR3 length: 16; CDR3 DNA: TGTGCCAGCTCACCAGGAGCTAGCGGGGCGTACAATGAGCAGTTCTTC; CDR3 protein: CASSPGASGAYNEQFF
clone size: once; J gene: TRBJ1-3; V gene: TRBV7-2; D gene: TRBD1; CDR3 length: 16; CDR3 DNA: TGTGCCAGCAGCTCGGGGACAGGGATGGGCGGAAACACCATATATTTT; CDR3 protein: CASSSGTGMGGNTIYF
clone size: -; J gene: TRBJ1-5; V gene: TRBV10-1; D gene: -; CDR3 length: 16; CDR3 DNA: TGCGCCAGCAAAAGGGGGGGAGGCAATAGCAATCAGCCCCAGCATTTT; CDR3 protein: CASKRGGGNSNQPQHF
clone size: -; J gene: TRBJ1-2; V gene: TRBV5-4; D gene: TRBD1; CDR3 length: 14; CDR3 DNA: TGTGCCAGCTCAAGGACAGGGGGCGTCTATGGCTACACCTTC; CDR3 protein: CASSRTGGVYGYTF
clone size: -; J gene: TRBJ1-2; V gene: TRBV7-8; D gene: -; CDR3 length: 15; CDR3 DNA: TGTGCCAGCAGCCCACGTGACGCAGAGGACTATGGCTACACCTTC; CDR3 protein: CASSPRDAEDYGYTF
clone size: -; J gene: TRBJ2-3; V gene: TRBV27; D gene: -; CDR3 length: 14; CDR3 DNA: TGTGCCAGCAGTTTTTGGGGGGGCACAGATACGCAGTATTTT; CDR3 protein: CASSFWGGTDTQYF
clone size: -; J gene: TRBJ2-1; V gene: TRBV29-1; D gene: -; CDR3 length: 11; CDR3 DNA: TGCAGCGTTGGAACTTACAATGAGCAGTTCTTC; CDR3 protein: CSVGTYNEQFF
clone size: -; J gene: TRBJ2-1; V gene: TRBV28; D gene: -; CDR3 length: 14; CDR3 DNA: TGTGCCAGCAGTTTACAGCCTAGTTTAAATGAGCAGTTCTTC; CDR3 protein: CASSLQPSLNEQFF
clone size: -; J gene: TRBJ2-7; V gene: TRBV4-1; D gene: TRBD2; CDR3 length: 17; CDR3 DNA: TGCGCCAGCAGCCACTGGACTAGCGGGTTAAGTTCCTACGAGCAGTACTTC; CDR3 protein: CASSHWTSGLSSYEQYF
clone size: once; J gene: TRBJ1-1; V gene: TRBV30; D gene: -; CDR3 length: 17; CDR3 DNA: TGTGCCTGGAGTTACGCACCCGAAAAACTCCGGAACACTGAAGCTTTCTTT; CDR3 protein: CAWSYAPEKLRNTEAFF
clone size: -; J gene: TRBJ2-1; V gene: TRBV27; D gene: -; CDR3 length: 13; CDR3 DNA: TGTGCCAGCTGTAGAAGCTCCTACAATGAGCAGTTCTTC; CDR3 protein: CASCRSSYNEQFF
clone size: -; J gene: TRBJ2-5; V gene: TRBV6-5; D gene: TRBD1; CDR3 length: 15; CDR3 DNA: TGTGCCAGCAGGCCCTGGGACAGGCACCAAGAGACCCAGTACTTC; CDR3 protein: CASRPWDRHQETQYF
clone size: -; J gene: TRBJ2-7; V gene: TRBV6-2/TRBV6-3; D gene: TRBD2; CDR3 length: 17; CDR3 DNA: TGTGCCAGCAGTTATCCTACAGGGTCAGCGGGAGGGCTCGAGCAGTACTTC; CDR3 protein: CASSYPTGSAGGLEQYF
clone size: -; J gene: TRBJ1-1; V gene: TRBV10-3; D gene: -; CDR3 length: 14; CDR3 DNA: TGTGCCATCGGGGAACAGGGAGGGGAGACTGAAGCTTTCTTT; CDR3 protein: CAIGEQGGETEAFF
clone size: -; J gene: TRBJ1-5; V gene: TRBV28; D gene: TRBD1; CDR3 length: 15; CDR3 DNA: TGTGCCAGCACCCCCCCGGGACAGGGAAATCAGCCCCAGCATTTT; CDR3 protein: CASTPPGQGNQPQHF
clone size: -; J gene: TRBJ2-1; V gene: TRBV4-3; D gene: TRBD2; CDR3 length: 19; CDR3 DNA: TGCGCCAGCAGCCAAGACTGGGGTGGGCTAGCGGGACCCGGCAATGAGCAGTTCTTC; CDR3 protein: CASSQDWGGLAGPGNEQFF
clone size: -; J gene: TRBJ1-3; V gene: TRBV7-9; D gene: TRBD1; CDR3 length: 15; CDR3 DNA: TGTGCCAGCAGCCCCATAAGACAGGGAGGAAACACCATATATTTT; CDR3 protein: CASSPIRQGGNTIYF
clone size: -; J gene: TRBJ2-5; V gene: TRBV20-1; D gene: -; CDR3 length: 11; CDR3 DNA: TGCAGTGCTAGTTGGGCGGAGACCCAGTACTTC; CDR3 protein: CSASWAETQYF
clone size: -; J gene: TRBJ2-5; V gene: TRBV6-2/TRBV6-3; D gene: -; CDR3 length: 12; CDR3 DNA: TGTGCCAGCAGTACGGGGACAAGTAGTCGGTACTTC; CDR3 protein: CASSTGTSSRYF
clone size: -; J gene: TRBJ2-7; V gene: TRBV28; D gene: TRBD2; CDR3 length: 17; CDR3 DNA: TGTGCCAGCAGTTATGAGCGGGAGGGCCATATTTCCTACGAGCAGTACTTC; CDR3 protein: CASSYEREGHISYEQYF
clone size: -; J gene: TRBJ2-1; V gene: TRBV3-1/TRBV3-2; D gene: -; CDR3 length: 11; CDR3 DNA: TGTGCCAGCAGCCAAGAGAGGGAGCAGTTCTTC; CDR3 protein: CASSQEREQFF
clone size: -; J gene: TRBJ1-2; V gene: TRBV19; D gene: -; CDR3 length: 13; CDR3 DNA: TGTGCCAGTAGTATTAGAGGGTACTATGGCTACACCTTC; CDR3 protein: CASSIRGYYGYTF
clone size: -; J gene: TRBJ2-7; V gene: TRBV6-2/TRBV6-3; D gene: TRBD2; CDR3 length: 16; CDR3 DNA: TGTGCCAGCAGTTTCGCGTGGGCTAGCGGGAGTTCGGAGCAGTACTTC; CDR3 protein: CASSFAWASGSSEQYF
clone size: -; J gene: TRBJ1-1; V gene: TRBV28; D gene: -; CDR3 length: 11; CDR3 DNA: TGTGCCAGCAGTTTAAATCGTGAAGCTTTCTTT; CDR3 protein: CASSLNREAFF
clone size: -; J gene: TRBJ1-5; V gene: TRBV6-2/TRBV6-3; D gene: -; CDR3 length: 18; CDR3 DNA: TGTGCCAGCAGTTGGACAGAGACCGAGAATTATAGCAATCAGCCCCAGCATTTT; CDR3 protein: CASSWTETENYSNQPQHF
clone size: once; J gene: TRBJ1-4; V gene: TRBV5-1; D gene: TRBD1; CDR3 length: 16; CDR3 DNA: TGCGCCAGCAGCTTGGATGTGGGGACAGGGGTTGAAAAACTGTTTTTT; CDR3 protein: CASSLDVGTGVEKLFF
clone size: -; J gene: TRBJ2-1; V gene: TRBV3-1/TRBV3-2; D gene: TRBD2; CDR3 length: 16; CDR3 DNA: TGTGCCAGCAGCCAGCCCGGAGGACTAGCAAACGATGAGCAGTTCTTC; CDR3 protein: CASSQPGGLANDEQFF
clone size: -; J gene: TRBJ1-2; V gene: TRBV19; D gene: -; CDR3 length: 13; CDR3 DNA: TGTGCCAGTAGTATAGGTGGCAGATATGGCTACACCTTC; CDR3 protein: CASSIGGRYGYTF
clone size: few; J gene: TRBJ1-5; V gene: TRBV6-2/TRBV6-3; D gene: TRBD1; CDR3 length: 14; CDR3 DNA: TGTGCCAGCAGTTGGACAGGGAAGGATCAGCCCCAGCATTTT; CDR3 protein: CASSWTGKDQPQHF
clone size: -; J gene: TRBJ2-7; V gene: TRBV5-4; D gene: -; CDR3 length: 13; CDR3 DNA: TGTGCCAGCAGCTTCCCCGAGTCCTACGAGCAGTACTTC; CDR3 protein: CASSFPESYEQYF
clone size: -; J gene: TRBJ1-6; V gene: TRBV5-1; D gene: TRBD1; CDR3 length: 14; CDR3 DNA: TGCGCCAGCAGCCCGATAGACAGGGAATCACCCCTCCACTTT; CDR3 protein: CASSPIDRESPLHF
clone size: -; J gene: TRBJ2-5; V gene: TRBV30; D gene: TRBD2; CDR3 length: 15; CDR3 DNA: TGTGCCTGGAAAACGACTAGCGGGAGTTGGGAGACCCAGTACTTC; CDR3 protein: CAWKTTSGSWETQYF
clone size: -; J gene: TRBJ1-2; V gene: TRBV29-1; D gene: -; CDR3 length: 12; CDR3 DNA: TGCAGCGTTGTAAAGGGAGACCGGGGCTACACCTTC; CDR3 protein: CSVVKGDRGYTF
clone size: few; J gene: TRBJ1-1; V gene: TRBV6-5; D gene: -; CDR3 length: 15; CDR3 DNA: TGTGCCAGCACCTTAGGGGGGGAGGTGAACACTGAAGCTTTCTTT; CDR3 protein: CASTLGGEVNTEAFF
clone size: -; J gene: TRBJ2-7; V gene: TRBV5-6; D gene: -; CDR3 length: 15; CDR3 DNA: TGTGCCAGCAGCCCTAGGACTGGGAGCTCCTACGAGCAGTACTTC; CDR3 protein: CASSPRTGSSYEQYF
clone size: -; J gene: TRBJ1-1; V gene: TRBV28; D gene: TRBD1; CDR3 length: 14; CDR3 DNA: TGTGCCAGCAGCTCAGGACAGGGGGGTTCTGAAGCTTTCTTT; CDR3 protein: CASSSGQGGSEAFF
clone size: -; J gene: TRBJ1-3; V gene: TRBV5-1; D gene: -; CDR3 length: 14; CDR3 DNA: TGCGCCAGCAGCTTTGACTCATCTGGAAACACCATATATTTT; CDR3 protein: CASSFDSSGNTIYF
clone size: once; J gene: TRBJ1-1; V gene: TRBV11-2; D gene: -; CDR3 length: 12; CDR3 DNA: TGTGCCAGCAGCTTAACGGACACTGAAGCTTTCTTT; CDR3 protein: CASSLTDTEAFF
clone size: -; J gene: TRBJ1-5; V gene: TRBV18; D gene: TRBD1; CDR3 length: 16; CDR3 DNA: TGTGCCAGCTCACGGGGACAGCCCCGGAGCAATCAGCCCCAGCATTTT; CDR3 protein: CASSRGQPRSNQPQHF
clone size: -; J gene: TRBJ1-4; V gene: TRBV4-1; D gene: TRBD1; CDR3 length: 15; CDR3 DNA: TGCGCCAGCAGCCTCGGGACAGCTACTAATGAAAAACTGTTTTTT; CDR3 protein: CASSLGTATNEKLFF
clone size: -; J gene: TRBJ1-1; V gene: TRBV7-9; D gene: TRBD1; CDR3 length: 14; CDR3 DNA: TGTGCCAGCAGCTTGGACAGGGCTAACACTGAAGCTTTCTTT; CDR3 protein: CASSLDRANTEAFF
clone size: -; J gene: TRBJ2-7; V gene: TRBV12-3/TRBV12-4; D gene: -; CDR3 length: 12; CDR3 DNA: TGTGCCAGCAGTCACGATCTATACGAGCAGTACTTC; CDR3 protein: CASSHDLYEQYF
clone size: once; J gene: TRBJ2-3; V gene: TRBV28; D gene: TRBD1; CDR3 length: 15; CDR3 DNA: TGTGCCTGCCTTCCTCCGGGACAGGGGACAGATACGCAGTATTTT; CDR3 protein: CACLPPGQGTDTQYF
clone size: -; J gene: TRBJ1-4; V gene: TRBV5-1; D gene: -; CDR3 length: 13; CDR3 DNA: TGCGCCAGCAGCCAAGGACAGAATGAAAAACTGTTTTTT; CDR3 protein: CASSQGQNEKLFF
clone size: -; J gene: TRBJ2-2; V gene: TRBV19; D gene: -; CDR3 length: 15; CDR3 DNA: TGTGCCAGTAGCCTTGACTATTCGAACACCGGGGAGCTGTTTTTT; CDR3 protein: CASSLDYSNTGELFF
clone size: -; J gene: TRBJ2-1; V gene: TRBV21-1; D gene: -; CDR3 length: 17; CDR3 DNA: TGTGCCAGCACCTCGAAGCAGCGGGAGTACCCCTGGAATGAGCAGTTCTTC; CDR3 protein: CASTSKQREYPWNEQFF
clone size: few; J gene: TRBJ2-7; V gene: TRBV29-1; D gene: -; CDR3 length: 12; CDR3 DNA: TGCAGCGTTACCGGGGTCTCCTACGAGCAGTACTTC; CDR3 protein: CSVTGVSYEQYF
clone size: -; J gene: TRBJ1-2; V gene: TRBV20-1; D gene: TRBD1; CDR3 length: 14; CDR3 DNA: TGCAGTGCTAGTAAGGGACAGGTGAGGAGAGGCTACACCTTC; CDR3 protein: CSASKGQVRRGYTF
clone size: -; J gene: TRBJ1-4; V gene: TRBV7-9; D gene: TRBD1; CDR3 length: 17; CDR3 DNA: TGTGCCAGCAGCTTAGGGACAGGGGGTGCAACTAATGAAAAACTGTTTTTT; CDR3 protein: CASSLGTGGATNEKLFF
clone size: -; J gene: TRBJ2-3; V gene: TRBV9; D gene: -; CDR3 length: 16; CDR3 DNA: TGTGCCAGCCAGAGAGGGGTCAGGGGAAGCACAGATACGCAGTATTTT; CDR3 protein: CASQRGVRGSTDTQYF
clone size: few; J gene: TRBJ2-7; V gene: TRBV28; D gene: TRBD2; CDR3 length: 14; CDR3 DNA: TGTGCCAGCATTTATAGCGGGAATTCCTACGAGCAGTACTTC; CDR3 protein: CASIYSGNSYEQYF
clone size: -; J gene: TRBJ2-2; V gene: TRBV25-1; D gene: -; CDR3 length: 14; CDR3 DNA: TGTGCCAGCAGTGATATATCTAGGCCAGGGGAGCTGTTTTTT; CDR3 protein: CASSDISRPGELFF